These T cell receptor beta chains were read from a single sample in a study of blood T cell repertoires in COVID-19. The table came from immunoSEQ multiplex PCR; TCRdb's copy has only in-frame clones and leaves some out. The sample shows 120,000 or so clones, 75% to 80% of them seen only once. Sequencing was done on a sample of peripheral blood. These receptors were taken from a woman older than 75 with active or convalescent COVID-19. CDR3s include the opening cysteine and the closing phenylalanine or tryptophan. The D gene is left open where the match is weak. Only some rows state a clone size, as once, few, many or a class for expanded clones.

d_call,v_call,clone_size,j_call,cdr3_nt,cdr3_aa
.,TRBV6-1,.,TRBJ2-3,TGTGCCAGCAGTGAAAGGCGGGGACTCAGCACAGATACGCAGTATTTT,CASSERRGLSTDTQYF
TRBD1,TRBV11-2,once,TRBJ2-5,TGTGCCAGCACCTCCCCGGGGACAGGCTGGATCCGCGAAGAGACCCAGTACTTC,CASTSPGTGWIREETQYF
.,TRBV2,few,TRBJ1-1,TGTGCCAGCAGTGTAGTTCAGGGAATCACTGAAGCTTTCTTT,CASSVVQGITEAFF
TRBD2,TRBV5-1,.,TRBJ2-5,TGCGCCAGCAGCTTGTGGGCCCGGGAGGGCCTTGAGACCCAGTACTTC,CASSLWAREGLETQYF
.,TRBV18,few,TRBJ1-2,TGTGCCAGCTCACCACGCGGCGGCTATGGCTACACCTTC,CASSPRGGYGYTF
TRBD1,TRBV5-4,once,TRBJ1-2,TGTGCCAGCAGCCGGACAGGGCTGTATGGCTACACCTTC,CASSRTGLYGYTF
.,TRBV6-2/TRBV6-3,.,TRBJ2-2,TGTGCCAGCAGTTACAGCGGGGGGGAGCTGTTTTTT,CASSYSGGELFF
.,TRBV5-1,.,TRBJ2-1,TGCGCCAGCAGCTTGTTTCCAGGGGGGCACAATGAGCAGTTCTTC,CASSLFPGGHNEQFF
TRBD2,TRBV3-1/TRBV3-2,.,TRBJ2-1,TGTGCCAGCAGCCAAGAACCGCCGGCTAGCGGGAGGTTTTATGAGCAGTTCTTC,CASSQEPPASGRFYEQFF
TRBD1,TRBV3-1/TRBV3-2,.,TRBJ1-5,TGTGCCAGCAGCCAGTACAGGGGTAAGCAGCCCCAGCATTTT,CASSQYRGKQPQHF
TRBD1,TRBV6-2/TRBV6-3,.,TRBJ2-5,TGTGCCAGCAGCCCTGACAGGGGGAGACAATGGCAAAAGACCCAGTACTTC,CASSPDRGRQWQKTQYF
TRBD1,TRBV11-1,.,TRBJ1-1,TGTGCCAGCAGCGGACAGGGGCGGACTGAAGCTTTCTTT,CASSGQGRTEAFF
TRBD1,TRBV27,.,TRBJ2-7,TGTGCCAGCAGTTTCACCGGGACAGGGGGCTACGAGCAGTACTTC,CASSFTGTGGYEQYF
TRBD1,TRBV5-1,.,TRBJ1-2,TGCGCCAGCAGCTCCCTGTTTTATTCGGCAGGGGGCGATGGCTACACCTTC,CASSSLFYSAGGDGYTF
TRBD2,TRBV24-1,.,TRBJ2-3,TGTGCCACCCGGGGGGAGGGCCCAGATACGCAGTATTTT,CATRGEGPDTQYF
.,TRBV20-1,.,TRBJ2-3,TGCAGTACCCGGGTTCGAGATACGCAGTATTTT,CSTRVRDTQYF
.,TRBV5-1,.,TRBJ1-3,TGCGCCAGTCGGATCACAGGAGCCTCTGGAAACACCATATATTTT,CASRITGASGNTIYF
TRBD1,TRBV18,.,TRBJ2-7,TGTGCCAGCTCGGCCGGGACAGGGGCGATTTACGAGCAGTACTTC,CASSAGTGAIYEQYF
.,TRBV7-9,few,TRBJ2-5,TGTGCCAGCAGCTTAGGCAGGGGTGGCCAGTACTTC,CASSLGRGGQYF
TRBD1,TRBV6-6,.,TRBJ1-5,TGTGCCAGCAGTCATGGACAGGGTCCCTATAGCAATCAGCCCCAGCATTTT,CASSHGQGPYSNQPQHF
.,TRBV6-5,.,TRBJ2-7,TGTGCCAGCAAACGGACTGGCCCCTACGAGCAGTACTTC,CASKRTGPYEQYF
TRBD2,TRBV7-3,.,TRBJ2-1,TGTGCCAGCAGGCCAGCGGGAGGCCTCCTCGGGGACAATGAGCAGTTCTTC,CASRPAGGLLGDNEQFF
.,TRBV6-5,.,TRBJ2-1,.,CASSSGPSHLRFF
.,TRBV6-5,.,TRBJ1-1,TGTGCCAGCAGTTACCGATTTGGACAGTTGAACACTGAAGCTTTCTTT,CASSYRFGQLNTEAFF
TRBD1,TRBV18,.,TRBJ1-5,TGTGCCAGCTCACCAAGGCAGGGGGCGGTTCAGCCCCAGCATTTT,CASSPRQGAVQPQHF
TRBD2,TRBV15,.,TRBJ2-1,TGTGCCACCAGCAGTTCGGTCGGTAGCGGGAGGATGGGTGAGCAGTTCTTC,CATSSSVGSGRMGEQFF
.,TRBV5-1,.,TRBJ1-2,TGCGCCAGCAGCTTGGAGCCGGGTAACTATGGCTACACCTTC,CASSLEPGNYGYTF
.,TRBV6-5,once,TRBJ1-2,TGTGCCAGCAGTTACTCTCCGGGATGGGCCTATGGCTACACCTTC,CASSYSPGWAYGYTF
.,TRBV27,once,TRBJ2-5,TGTGCCAGCAGTCACCCGGGGGAGACCCAGTACTTC,CASSHPGETQYF
TRBD2,TRBV4-3,few,TRBJ2-2,TGCGCCAGCAGCCAGGACCCGGGACTAGCGGGCACCGGGGAGCTGTTTTTT,CASSQDPGLAGTGELFF
.,TRBV4-3,.,TRBJ2-2,TGCGCCAGCAGCCAAGATTGGGGCAGACACACCGGGGAGCTGTTTTTT,CASSQDWGRHTGELFF
TRBD2,TRBV30,.,TRBJ2-7,TGTGCGGGGAGGACTAGCGGGAGATCCGACGAGCAGTACTTC,CAGRTSGRSDEQYF
.,TRBV2,.,TRBJ2-2,TGTGCCAGCAGTGAACTAGAACCGAACACCGGGGAGCTGTTTTTT,CASSELEPNTGELFF
.,TRBV7-6,.,TRBJ1-1,TGTGCCAGCAGCCAGAGGTTGGCAGGGCAGAACACTGAAGCTTTCTTT,CASSQRLAGQNTEAFF
TRBD2,TRBV5-4,.,TRBJ2-7,TGTGCCAGCAGGAGTAGCGGGAGCGCTCACGAGCAGTACTTC,CASRSSGSAHEQYF
.,TRBV7-9,once,TRBJ1-1,TGTGCCAGCAGCTTATCCCCCGGGGTTTTCCAAGTTGGGACTGAAGCTTTCTTT,CASSLSPGVFQVGTEAFF
TRBD2,TRBV27,.,TRBJ2-5,TGTGCCAGCAGTCCTTACCTAGCGGGTACCCAAGAGACCCAGTACTTC,CASSPYLAGTQETQYF
.,TRBV7-6,few,TRBJ2-1,TGTGCCAGCAGCTTAACGCAGGCGCTAACGTCCTACAATGAGCAGTTCTTC,CASSLTQALTSYNEQFF
TRBD1,TRBV29-1,.,TRBJ2-1,TGCAGCGTCCAACGGGACAGGGGGATCAATGAGCAGTTCTTC,CSVQRDRGINEQFF
TRBD1,TRBV9,few,TRBJ2-5,TGTGCCAGCAGCGCACAGGGGAGTGAGACCCAGTACTTC,CASSAQGSETQYF
.,TRBV7-9,.,TRBJ2-7,TGTGCCAGCACCCCCGGGAACAGGGCCCATATCTCCTACGAGCAGTACTTC,CASTPGNRAHISYEQYF
TRBD1,TRBV5-6,.,TRBJ1-5,TGTGCCAGCAGCAGGGACAGGGGAAATCAGCCCCAGCATTTT,CASSRDRGNQPQHF
.,TRBV19,.,TRBJ1-1,TGTGCCAGTAGCCCAGATTGGGGGGTCATGAACACTGAAGCTTTCTTT,CASSPDWGVMNTEAFF
TRBD2,TRBV7-7,.,TRBJ2-3,TGTGCCAGCAGCTTAGGGGGAGGGCAAGGGGATACGCAGTATTTT,CASSLGGGQGDTQYF
TRBD2,TRBV10-2,.,TRBJ2-7,TGCGCCAGCAGTGACGGGTCGGCTAGCGGGAGGGACGAGCAGTACTTC,CASSDGSASGRDEQYF
.,TRBV3-1/TRBV3-2,.,TRBJ2-5,TGTGCCAGCAGCCAAGTGCTCGGTAGTCAAGAGACCCAGTACTTC,CASSQVLGSQETQYF
TRBD1,TRBV7-9,once,TRBJ1-5,TGTGCCAGCAGCCGGGGGACAGGGGGCTTAGGTCAGCCCCAGCATTTT,CASSRGTGGLGQPQHF
TRBD2,TRBV7-6,.,TRBJ2-7,TGTGCCAGCAGCCTGGGACTAGCGGGGATAGGCTACGAGCAGTACTTC,CASSLGLAGIGYEQYF
.,TRBV10-3,.,TRBJ2-7,TGTGCCATCAAAAGCCGGGACAACTCCTACGAGCAGTACTTC,CAIKSRDNSYEQYF
TRBD2,TRBV5-1,.,TRBJ2-1,TGCGCCAGCAGCTTGCCTAGCGGGCACAATGAGCAGTTCTTC,CASSLPSGHNEQFF
.,TRBV19,once,TRBJ1-2,TGTGCCAGTAGTATGGCTAGGTTGGGCTACACCTTC,CASSMARLGYTF
TRBD1,TRBV7-8,.,TRBJ2-1,TGTGCCAGCAGGCCCAAAAACCTCCCGGGACAGGGGTATCATCGCAACTACAATGAGCAGTTCTTC,CASRPKNLPGQGYHRNYNEQFF
TRBD1,TRBV11-2,.,TRBJ2-1,TGTGCCAGCAGCTTAGGGACAGGAGCCTACAATGAGCAGTTCTTC,CASSLGTGAYNEQFF
.,TRBV28,.,TRBJ1-2,TGTGCCAGCAGTTTAATAGGGGCGATACCCTATGGCTACACCTTC,CASSLIGAIPYGYTF
.,TRBV27,.,TRBJ2-2,TGTGCCAGCAGTAGCAGGGTTCCCGGGGAGCTGTTTTTT,CASSSRVPGELFF
TRBD1,TRBV5-1,once,TRBJ2-1,TGCGCCAGCAGGTCGACAGGGATGGTGGACTCCTACAATGAGCAGTTCTTC,CASRSTGMVDSYNEQFF
.,TRBV19,.,TRBJ1-5,TGTGCCAGTAGTATGGGCAGGGAACTCAATCAGCCCCAGCATTTT,CASSMGRELNQPQHF
TRBD2,TRBV19,many,TRBJ2-1,TGTGCCAGTAGTATAGGTAGCGGGATTTACAATGAGCAGTTCTTC,CASSIGSGIYNEQFF
TRBD2,TRBV5-1,.,TRBJ2-3,TGCGCCAGCAGCTTGGAACTAGCGGGGGCAGGGGTTGATACGCAGTATTTT,CASSLELAGAGVDTQYF
TRBD2,TRBV7-9,.,TRBJ2-5,TGTGCCAGCCCCGATTCAAGCGGGAGACAAGAGACCCAGTACTTC,CASPDSSGRQETQYF